A selection of T cell receptor beta chains follows, all from one sample in a study of OX40 agonist ivuxolimab in advanced cancers. Generated by immunoSEQ multiplex PCR, the TCRdb table keeps only in-frame clones and is missing some. This sample yields around 46,000 clones, of which 82% are seen a single time; around 2% belongs to the top ten. This specimen was CD4+ or CD8+ T cells sorted from blood, taken in a trial of the OX40 agonist ivuxolimab. The origin of the receptors is an adult with an advanced solid tumor such as melanoma, head and neck, liver or kidney cancer. The CDR3 runs from the conserved cysteine through the conserved F or W. D genes are given only for firm matches. Size is omitted from some rows. Given values are once, few, many or a class for expanded clones.

j_call d_call v_call clone_size cdr3_aa cdr3_nt
TRBJ1-5 TRBD1 TRBV2 - CASSYRGFSNQPQHF TGTGCCAGCAGTTACAGGGGATTTAGCAATCAGCCCCAGCATTTT
TRBJ1-2 - TRBV21-1 once CASSTGQDTLSYGYTF TGTGCCAGCAGCACCGGACAGGACACCCTATCCTATGGCTACACCTTC
TRBJ2-1 - TRBV5-3 - CARSTETAGYNEQFF TGTGCCAGAAGCACCGAGACAGCGGGTTACAATGAGCAGTTCTTC
TRBJ2-7 - TRBV10-3 - CAIGGTSYEQYF TGTGCCATTGGGGGGACTTCCTACGAGCAGTACTTC
TRBJ1-4 - TRBV28 - CASSFLSGSGEKLFF TGTGCCAGCAGTTTTCTCTCGGGCAGTGGGGAAAAACTGTTTTTT
TRBJ2-3 - TRBV27 - CASSSNRDIDTQYF TGTGCCAGCAGTTCCAACCGGGACATAGATACGCAGTATTTT
TRBJ2-1 - TRBV19 - CASSRSTYNEQFF TGTGCCAGTAGTCGCAGCACCTACAATGAGCAGTTCTTC
TRBJ2-7 - TRBV2 - CASKVIDEQYF TGTGCCAGCAAAGTTATCGACGAGCAGTACTTC
TRBJ2-7 TRBD1 TRBV6-5 - CASSYRTGNEQYF TGTGCCAGCAGTTACCGGACAGGGAACGAGCAGTACTTC
TRBJ1-4 - TRBV18 - CASSPPLGGDEKLFF TGTGCCAGCTCACCACCGTTGGGGGGGGACGAAAAACTGTTTTTT
TRBJ1-2 - TRBV29-1 - CSVEDGRVGYTF TGCAGCGTTGAAGATGGGAGGGTCGGCTACACCTTC
TRBJ1-2 - TRBV9 - CASSAGGGAVDYGYTF TGTGCCAGCAGCGCAGGAGGAGGGGCTGTAGACTATGGCTACACCTTC
TRBJ2-7 - TRBV7-9 few CASSVGSYEQYF TGTGCCAGCAGCGTCGGTTCCTACGAGCAGTACTTC
TRBJ1-1 - TRBV29-1 - CSVEERTEAFF TGCAGCGTTGAGGAGCGCACTGAAGCTTTCTTT
TRBJ2-4 - TRBV5-5 once CASSLYNQAEYF TGTGCCAGCAGCTTGTACAATCAAGCAGAGTACTTC
TRBJ2-5 TRBD2 TRBV4-1 - CASSQDAAGWGETQYF TGCGCCAGCAGCCAAGATGCAGCGGGGTGGGGAGAGACCCAGTACTTC
TRBJ2-3 TRBD2 TRBV6-1 - CASSDPGGRGATDTQYF TGTGCCAGCAGTGACCCCGGGGGGCGGGGGGCCACAGATACGCAGTATTTT
TRBJ1-5 TRBD1 TRBV19 - CARTGVGSQPQHF TGTGCCAGAACAGGGGTTGGTAGTCAGCCCCAGCATTTT
TRBJ2-1 - TRBV6-5 - CASSPGYNEQFF TGTGCCAGCAGCCCGGGTTACAATGAGCAGTTCTTC
TRBJ1-1 - TRBV10-1 - CASASSGNTEAFF TGCGCCAGCGCATCATCGGGGAACACTGAAGCTTTCTTT
TRBJ1-6 - TRBV5-4 - CASTSPGRDNSPLHF TGTGCCAGCACCAGCCCGGGCAGAGATAATTCACCCCTCCACTTT
TRBJ1-6 - TRBV5-4 - CASSPGEAGSPLHF TGTGCCAGCAGCCCCGGGGAGGCGGGTTCACCCCTCCACTTT
TRBJ2-3 TRBD2 TRBV19 - CASSMAGEGDTQYF TGTGCCAGTAGTATGGCGGGGGAAGGAGATACGCAGTATTTT
TRBJ1-5 - TRBV6-1 - CASSAGGGRNQPQHF TGTGCCAGCAGTGCGGGAGGAGGGCGCAATCAGCCCCAGCATTTT
TRBJ2-5 - TRBV18 - CASSPSVAQETQYF TGTGCCAGCTCACCTTCCGTGGCACAAGAGACCCAGTACTTC
TRBJ2-5 - TRBV5-1 - CASSSDRPQETQYF TGCGCCAGCAGCTCGGACCGTCCCCAAGAGACCCAGTACTTC
TRBJ2-7 TRBD2 TRBV30 - CAWSPLAGNEQYF TGTGCCTGGAGTCCACTAGCGGGGAACGAGCAGTACTTC
TRBJ2-4 TRBD1 TRBV10-3 - CATQDRDGKNIQYF TGTGCCACCCAGGACAGGGATGGCAAAAACATTCAGTACTTC
TRBJ1-3 TRBD1 TRBV30 - CAWSGTGSSGNTIYF TGTGCCTGGAGTGGGACAGGGAGCTCTGGAAACACCATATATTTT
TRBJ1-1 TRBD1 TRBV5-1 few CASRGQLNTEAFF TGCGCCAGCAGGGGACAGTTGAACACTGAAGCTTTCTTT
TRBJ2-3 - TRBV7-9 once CASSTIRGRADTQYF TGTGCCAGCAGCACCATTCGGGGCCGGGCAGATACGCAGTATTTT
TRBJ1-4 TRBD1 TRBV10-1 once CASSSGQANEKLFF TGCGCCAGCAGTTCGGGACAGGCCAATGAAAAACTGTTTTTT
TRBJ2-2 - TRBV6-6 once CASSYKLNTGELFF TGTGCCAGCAGTTACAAACTGAACACCGGGGAGCTGTTTTTT
TRBJ2-7 - TRBV6-5 - CASSRKGFHDYEQYF TGTGCCAGCAGTAGGAAGGGGTTCCACGACTACGAGCAGTACTTC
TRBJ2-1 TRBD2 TRBV14 - CASSQGSSGGNNEQFF TGTGCCAGCAGCCAAGGGAGTAGCGGGGGCAACAATGAGCAGTTCTTC
TRBJ1-2 TRBD1 TRBV11-2 - CASSLDRWDRGHYGYTF TGTGCCAGCAGCTTAGATCGTTGGGACAGGGGGCACTATGGCTACACCTTC
TRBJ2-4 - TRBV10-1 - CASSESGGHIQYF TGCGCCAGCAGTGAGTCCGGGGGGCACATTCAGTACTTC
TRBJ2-1 - TRBV5-1 - CASSLGLARGDNEQFF TGCGCCAGCAGCTTGGGGCTAGCAAGGGGAGACAATGAGCAGTTCTTC
TRBJ2-3 - TRBV6-1 - CASSWGAADTQYF TGTGCCAGCAGCTGGGGGGCCGCAGATACGCAGTATTTT
TRBJ2-7 - TRBV11-1 - CASSLQSSSYEQYF TGTGCCAGCAGCTTACAGAGTAGCTCCTACGAGCAGTACTTC
TRBJ1-4 - TRBV18 - CASSPTTVANSREKLFF TGTGCCAGCTCACCCACCACGGTGGCCAATTCAAGAGAAAAACTGTTTTTT
TRBJ1-5 - TRBV6-4 - CASSEVAGQPQHF TGTGCCAGCAGTGAGGTGGCCGGGCAGCCCCAGCATTTT
TRBJ1-6 - TRBV30 - CAWSVRGSSYNSPLHF TGTGCCTGGAGTGTACGGGGCAGCTCCTATAATTCACCCCTCCACTTT
TRBJ1-2 TRBD1 TRBV2 - CASSRDRVKKGYTF TGTGCCAGCAGCAGGGACAGGGTGAAGAAGGGCTACACCTTC
TRBJ1-4 - TRBV6-1 - CASSARTVNEKLFF TGTGCCAGCAGCGCGAGGACGGTTAATGAAAAACTGTTTTTT
TRBJ2-2 TRBD1 TRBV11-3 - CASSKGDRGPGELFF TGTGCCAGCAGCAAAGGGGACAGGGGACCCGGGGAGCTGTTTTTT
TRBJ2-5 - TRBV19 - CASSNRRETQYF TGTGCCAGTAGTAACAGAAGGGAGACCCAGTACTTC
TRBJ2-3 - TRBV5-5 once CASSLGAIGTDTQYF TGTGCCAGCAGCCTCGGCGCCATAGGGACAGATACGCAGTATTTT
TRBJ1-2 - TRBV20-1 few CSASDQGRGTF TGCAGTGCTAGTGACCAGGGAAGGGGCACCTTC
TRBJ2-3 TRBD1 TRBV13 - CASSLGWDRGIGRTQYF TGTGCCAGCAGCTTAGGCTGGGACAGGGGGATCGGTCGCACGCAGTATTTT
TRBJ1-2 - TRBV27 once CASKKGGATSSLYGYTF TGTGCCAGCAAAAAGGGGGGTGCAACATCGTCTCTCTATGGCTACACCTTC
TRBJ2-5 - TRBV7-9 - CASSFGRQETQYF TGTGCCAGCAGCTTCGGGCGGCAGGAGACCCAGTACTTC
TRBJ1-1 - TRBV27 - CASRIYRTNTEAFF TGTGCCAGCAGAATTTACAGGACGAACACTGAAGCTTTCTTT